The 12 T cell receptor beta chains below come from one sample, sequenced in a study of human T cells and chemical hapten exposure. The sample's time point: patch test 3, about 24 weeks after DPC sensitization. Described treatment: therapeutic diphenylcyclopropenone sensitization with weekly scalp DPC. In TCRdb, the RACE reads were re-called with MiXCR into one record per CDR3 protein. This table holds 50,000 to 75,000 distinct CDR3 sequences, about 10% found once. The sequenced sample was whole blood, obtained in connection with sensitization to the hapten diphenylcyclopropenone (DPC). These receptors were collected from a woman in her twenties or thirties with alopecia areata. Some clones in this sample may be carry-over from other donors' samples.

This clonotype was seen only a few times. The V gene is TRBV18, the J gene TRBJ2-3, with a possible D match to TRBD1 (5 bases). V was pared by 2 bases and J by 5 bases, with 11 bases between. CDR1 is KGHSH, CDR2 LQKENI, per germline. This CDR3 is built from 14 residues. The CDR3 spells CASSPSGYKDTQYF. The CDR3 DNA sequence: TGTGCCAGCTCACCATCAGGGTACAAAGATACGCAGTATTTT.

To note about this clonotype: A read error is possible here, since a much larger clone lies one base away. Here the CDR3 omits its conserved ending phenylalanine or tryptophan, so a read error is the likely source. The DNA for the CDR3 is TGTGCCAGCAGTTGGGTTCCCGGAGACAGCTCTGAAGCTTTCTTA. This sequence encodes CASSWVPGDSSEAFL. The chain has TRBV6-2 or TRBV6-3 and TRBJ1-1; weak D call: TRBD1 (5 bases). The ends were cut back, 4 bases at V and 6 bases at J, with 18 bases in the middle. This CDR3 is built from 15 residues. CDR1 is MNHEY, CDR2 SVGEGT, per germline.

At least ten counts were recorded for this clonotype. The CDR3 bases are TGTGCCAGCAGTGAAGGTTATAGCAATCAGCCCCAGCATTTT. It translates to CASSEGYSNQPQHF. This chain uses TRBV6-1 with TRBJ1-5; no firm D call. This CDR3 comprises 14 residues. Trimming shortened V by 1 base and J by 0 bases, and 4 bases separated the two germline ends. Looked up from germline, CDR1 is MNHNS and CDR2 is SASEGT.

This clonotype was counted at least ten times. The rearrangement uses TRBV5-1 and TRBJ2-7; a weak D match, TRBD1 (5 bases). This CDR3 region has 15 residues. CDR1 SGHRS and CDR2 YFSETQ come from the germline V gene. V was clipped by 0 bases and J by 1 base, with 11 bases between them. In nucleotides, the CDR3 is TGCGCCAGCAGCTTGGCAGCAGGGTCATCCTACGAGCAGTACTTC. Its translation: CASSLAAGSSYEQYF.

This clonotype showed up many times. The chain joins TRBV4-2 to TRBJ1-4; no firm D call. This CDR3 has 15 residues. V was trimmed by 0 bases and J by 5 bases, leaving 10 bases between them. Germline V gene lookup returns CDR1 LGHNA and CDR2 YNFKEQ. The CDR3 DNA is TGTGCCAGCAGCCAAGATTGGACGGAAAATGAAAAACTGTTTTTT. Amino acids: CASSQDWTENEKLFF.

In its sample, this clonotype was seen many times. This sequence joins TRBV11-3 and TRBJ2-7; 9 positions agree with TRBD1. Germline assignment: CDR1 SGHNT and CDR2 YENEEA. J gave up 2 bases and V 8 bases, and 10 bases lay outside the gene matches. The CDR3 length is 15 residues. CDR3 in amino acids: CASVRNRGHTYEQYF. The CDR3 DNA reads TGTGCCAGCGTTAGAAACAGGGGGCACACCTACGAGCAGTACTTC.

The sample holds many counts of this clonotype. The gene calls are TRBV5-1 and TRBJ2-3, with D possibly matching TRBD2 (5 bases). The V gene lost 0 bases and the J gene lost 2 bases, with 10 bases spanning the gap. The CDR3 is made up of 15 amino acids. Germline CDR1 reads SGHRS; CDR2 reads YFSETQ. The CDR3 spells CASSLALGPTDTQYF. CDR3 nucleotides: TGCGCCAGCAGCTTGGCACTAGGACCCACAGATACGCAGTATTTT.

Only a few counts were recorded for this clonotype. The V and J genes are TRBV6-2 or TRBV6-3 and TRBJ2-7, with D possibly TRBD2 on 6 matching bases. The ends were cut back, 6 bases at V and 6 bases at J, with 12 bases in the middle. There are 12 residues in the CDR3. Per the germline V gene, CDR1 is MNHEY and CDR2 is SVGEGT. Written as DNA, the CDR3 is TGTGCCAGCAGCCGGCTGGGGGGCGAGCAGTACTTC. Translation gives CASSRLGGEQYF.

The V gene is TRBV29-1, the J gene TRBJ1-5, with 9 bases lining up with TRBD1. The CDR3 is made up of 12 amino acids. The V gene's germline CDR1 is SQVTM and CDR2 ANQGSEA. The J segment lost 7 bases and the V segment lost 5 bases, leaving 3 bases of the junction unmatched. CDR3 bases: TGCAGCGTTATGGGACAGGGCCAGCCCCAGCATTTT. This codes for CSVMGQGQPQHF.

This clonotype was recorded at least ten times. The chain has TRBV5-1 and TRBJ1-1; unclear D gene. This CDR3 is 13 amino acids long. CDR1 SGHRS and CDR2 YFSETQ come from the germline V gene. Trimming removed 0 bases at V and 8 bases at J, with 11 bases between. For the CDR3, the DNA is TGCGCCAGCAGCTTGGCCGAGAAGGGAGAAGCTTTCTTT. It translates to CASSLAEKGEAFF.

This clonotype was recorded at least ten times. The chain recombines TRBV27 with TRBJ2-7; TRBD2 agrees at 10 bases. Trimming cost V 6 bases and J 5 bases; bases outside gene matches: 16. CDR3 length: 17 amino acids. The V gene's germline CDR1 is MNHEY and CDR2 SMNVEV (reference sequence). Written as DNA, the CDR3 is TGTGCCAGCAGCCCGGCCGGAGCGGGAGGGCCCGCCGACGAGCAGTACTTC. Translating it yields CASSPAGAGGPADEQYF.

On this clonotype: A much bigger clone sits one base away, suggesting this may be a read error. This CDR3 is missing its conserved last phenylalanine or tryptophan, likely due to a read error. The gene calls are TRBV9 and TRBJ2-3, with 8 bases matching TRBD1. V shed 2 bases and J 4 bases; nucleotides not matched to a gene: 9. The CDR3 is 16 residues long. Germline CDR1 and CDR2: SGDLS and YYNGEE. The CDR3 reads CASSVGVQGASDTQYS. CDR3 in DNA: TGTGCCAGCAGCGTCGGAGTTCAGGGGGCGTCAGATACGCAGTATTCT.